This T cell receptor (beta chain) was profiled in a study of cytomegalovirus exposure and HLA in healthy donors. Notes on the study in general: The authors reported that TCR beta sequences could predict HLA-A and HLA-B alleles. These predictions were accurate for most subjects in the first cohort. A later analysis appeared to link common viral pathogens to several of the most significant clusters. In a later analysis, TCR beta V- and J-gene trimming was associated with a missense DCLRE1C variant.

This clone was observed a single time. Its antigen is as yet unknown. PCR employed 60 Vbeta and 13 Jbeta primers. Method: immunoSEQ multiplex PCR; TCRdb's copy keeps in-frame clones and lacks some. Of roughly 110,000 clones in the sample, about 76% were seen once. CDR1 SGHRS and CDR2 YFSETQ come from the germline V gene. This CDR3 contains 14 residues. The V end was cut by 0 bases, the J end by 3 bases, with 9 bases between. What was sequenced was PBMCs. The chain uses TRBV5-1 and TRBJ1-2; no clear D. The TCR originated in a woman aged 45-60 years in good health and CMV-seropositive. The CDR3 coding sequence is TGCGCCAGCAGCTTGGCCGACACCTACTATGGCTACACCTTC. Its translation: CASSLADTYYGYTF.